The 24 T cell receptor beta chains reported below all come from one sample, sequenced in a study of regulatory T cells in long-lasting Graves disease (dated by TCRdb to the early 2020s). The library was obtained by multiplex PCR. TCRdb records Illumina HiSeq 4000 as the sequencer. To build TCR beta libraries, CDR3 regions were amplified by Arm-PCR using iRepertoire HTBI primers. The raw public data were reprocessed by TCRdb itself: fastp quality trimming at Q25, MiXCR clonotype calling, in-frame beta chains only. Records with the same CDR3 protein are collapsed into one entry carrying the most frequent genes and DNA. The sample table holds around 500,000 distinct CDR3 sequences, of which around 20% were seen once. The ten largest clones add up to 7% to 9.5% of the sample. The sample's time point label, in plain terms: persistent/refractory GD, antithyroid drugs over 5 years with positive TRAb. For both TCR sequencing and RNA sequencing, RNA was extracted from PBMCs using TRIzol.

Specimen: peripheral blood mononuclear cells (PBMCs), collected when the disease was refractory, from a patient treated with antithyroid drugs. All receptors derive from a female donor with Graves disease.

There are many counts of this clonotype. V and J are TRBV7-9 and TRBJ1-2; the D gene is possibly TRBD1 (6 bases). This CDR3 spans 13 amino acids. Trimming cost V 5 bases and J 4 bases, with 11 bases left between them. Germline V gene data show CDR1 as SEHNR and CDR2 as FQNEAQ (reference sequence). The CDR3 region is CASSIQGVYGYTF. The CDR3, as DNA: TGTGCCAGCAGCATACAGGGAGTCTATGGCTACACCTTC.

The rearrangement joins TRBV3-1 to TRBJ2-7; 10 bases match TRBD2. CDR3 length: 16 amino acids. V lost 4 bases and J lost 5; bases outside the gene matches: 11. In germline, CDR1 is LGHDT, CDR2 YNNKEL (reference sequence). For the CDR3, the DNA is TGTGCCAGCAGCCCACGAACTCTAGCGGGAGTCCACGAGCAGTACTTC. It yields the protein CASSPRTLAGVHEQYF.

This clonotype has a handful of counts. The CDR3 here is CASSSTTGPPYEQYF. In DNA, the CDR3 is TGTGCCAGCAGCTCGACGACAGGGCCTCCCTACGAGCAGTACTTC. The chain couples TRBV27 to TRBJ2-7; 7 nucleotides align to TRBD1. Trimming removed 6 bases from V and 2 bases from J; junction bases left unmatched: 10. The germline CDR1 and CDR2 sequences are MNHEY and SMNVEV (reference sequence). The length of the CDR3 is 15 residues.

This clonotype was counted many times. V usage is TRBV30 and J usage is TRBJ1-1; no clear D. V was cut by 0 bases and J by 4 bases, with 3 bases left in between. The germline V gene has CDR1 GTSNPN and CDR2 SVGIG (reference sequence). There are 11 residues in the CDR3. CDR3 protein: CAWSVLTEAFF. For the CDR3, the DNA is TGTGCCTGGAGTGTACTCACTGAAGCTTTCTTT.

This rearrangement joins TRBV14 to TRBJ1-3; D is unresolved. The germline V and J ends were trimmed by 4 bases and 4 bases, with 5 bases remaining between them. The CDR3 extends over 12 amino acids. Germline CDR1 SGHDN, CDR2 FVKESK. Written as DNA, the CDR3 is TGTGCCAGCAGCCTAAAGGGAAACACCATATATTTT. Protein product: CASSLKGNTIYF. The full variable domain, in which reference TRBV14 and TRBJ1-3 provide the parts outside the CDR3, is EAGVTQFPSHSVIEKGQTVTLRCDPISGHDNLYWYRRVMGKEIKFLLHFVKESKQDESGMPNNRFLAERTGGTYSTLKVQPAELEDSGVYFCASSLKGNTIYFGEGSWLTVV.

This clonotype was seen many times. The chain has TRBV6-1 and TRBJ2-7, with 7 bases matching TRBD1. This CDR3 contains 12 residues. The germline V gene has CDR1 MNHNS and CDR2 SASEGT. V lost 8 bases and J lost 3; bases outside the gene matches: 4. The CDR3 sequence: CASRDSHYEQYF. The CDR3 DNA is TGTGCCAGCCGGGACAGCCACTACGAGCAGTACTTC.

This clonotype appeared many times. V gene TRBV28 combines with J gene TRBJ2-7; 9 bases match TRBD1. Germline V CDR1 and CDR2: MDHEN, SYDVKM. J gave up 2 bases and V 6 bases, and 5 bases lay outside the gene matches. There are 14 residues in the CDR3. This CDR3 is CASSWTGVPYEQYF. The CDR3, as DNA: TGTGCCAGCAGCTGGACAGGGGTCCCCTACGAGCAGTACTTC.

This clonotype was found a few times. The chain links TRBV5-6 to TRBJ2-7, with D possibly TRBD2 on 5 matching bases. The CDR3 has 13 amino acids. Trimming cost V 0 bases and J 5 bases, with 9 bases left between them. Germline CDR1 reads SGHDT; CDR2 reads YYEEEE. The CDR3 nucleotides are TGTGCCAGCAGCTTGGGACCGGGGAACGAGCAGTACTTC. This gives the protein CASSLGPGNEQYF.

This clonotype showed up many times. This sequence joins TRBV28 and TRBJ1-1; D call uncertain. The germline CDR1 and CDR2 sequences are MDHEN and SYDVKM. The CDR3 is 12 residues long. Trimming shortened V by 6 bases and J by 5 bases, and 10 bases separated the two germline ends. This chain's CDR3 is CASSLWRTEAFF. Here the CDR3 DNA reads TGTGCCAGCAGCTTGTGGCGGACTGAAGCTTTCTTT.

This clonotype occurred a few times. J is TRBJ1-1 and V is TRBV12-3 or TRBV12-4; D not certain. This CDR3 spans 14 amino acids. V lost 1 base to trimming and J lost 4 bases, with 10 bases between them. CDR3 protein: CASSLDHSSTEAFF. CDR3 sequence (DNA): TGTGCCAGCAGTTTAGACCACTCGAGCACTGAAGCTTTCTTT.

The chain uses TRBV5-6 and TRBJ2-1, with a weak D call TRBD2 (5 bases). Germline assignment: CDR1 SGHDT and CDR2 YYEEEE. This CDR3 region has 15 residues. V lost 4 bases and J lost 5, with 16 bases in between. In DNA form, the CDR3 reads TGTGCCAGCAGCGCTGGAGGAGCCCGGCACAATGAGCAGTTCTTC. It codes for CASSAGGARHNEQFF.

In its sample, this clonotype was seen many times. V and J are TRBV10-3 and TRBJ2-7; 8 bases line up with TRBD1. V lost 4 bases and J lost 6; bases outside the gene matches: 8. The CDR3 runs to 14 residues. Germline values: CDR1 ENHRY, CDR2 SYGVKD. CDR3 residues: CAISGRDRWGEQYF. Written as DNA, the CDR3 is TGTGCCATCAGTGGGAGGGACAGGTGGGGCGAGCAGTACTTC.

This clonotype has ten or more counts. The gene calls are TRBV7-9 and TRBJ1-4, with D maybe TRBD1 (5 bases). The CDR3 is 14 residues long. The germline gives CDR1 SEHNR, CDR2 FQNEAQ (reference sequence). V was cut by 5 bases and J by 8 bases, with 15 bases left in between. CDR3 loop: CASSRDLLNEKLFF. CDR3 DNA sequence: TGTGCCAGCAGCCGGGACCTACTAAACGAAAAACTGTTTTTT.

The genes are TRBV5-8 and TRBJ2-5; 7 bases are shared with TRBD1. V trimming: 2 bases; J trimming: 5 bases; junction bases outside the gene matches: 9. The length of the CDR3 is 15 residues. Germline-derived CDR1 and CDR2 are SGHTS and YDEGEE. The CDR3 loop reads CASSFIRGSQETQYF. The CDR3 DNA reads TGTGCCAGCAGCTTTATCAGGGGGAGTCAGGAGACCCAGTACTTC.

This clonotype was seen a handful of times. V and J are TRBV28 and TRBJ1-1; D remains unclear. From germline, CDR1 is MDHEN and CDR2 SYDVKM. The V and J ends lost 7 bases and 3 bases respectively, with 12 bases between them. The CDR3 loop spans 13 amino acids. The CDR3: CASIQHLDTEAFF. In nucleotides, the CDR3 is TGTGCCAGCATCCAGCACCTTGACACTGAAGCTTTCTTT. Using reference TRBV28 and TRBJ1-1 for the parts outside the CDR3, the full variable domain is DVKVTQSSRYLVKRTGEKVFLECVQDMDHENMFWYRQDPGLGLRLIYFSYDVKMKEKGDIPEGYSVSREKKERFSLILESASTNQTSMYLCASIQHLDTEAFFGQGTRLTVV.

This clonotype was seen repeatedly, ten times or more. CDR3 in amino acids: CASSQADREETQYF. The CDR3 nucleotides read TGTGCCAGCAGCCAAGCTGACAGGGAAGAGACCCAGTACTTC. This chain connects TRBV3-1 to TRBJ2-5, with 7 positions matching TRBD1. V was pared by 1 base and J by 3 bases, with 2 bases of the junction left unmatched. CDR1 is LGHDT and CDR2 is YNNKEL in the germline V gene (reference sequence). The CDR3 is made up of 14 amino acids.

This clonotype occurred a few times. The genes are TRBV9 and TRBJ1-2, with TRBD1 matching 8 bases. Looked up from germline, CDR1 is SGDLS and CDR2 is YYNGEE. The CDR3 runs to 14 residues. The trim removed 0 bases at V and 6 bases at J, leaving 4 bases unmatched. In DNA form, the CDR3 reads TGTGCCAGCAGCGTAGGCCAGGGGGCCCATGGCTACACCTTC. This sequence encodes CASSVGQGAHGYTF.

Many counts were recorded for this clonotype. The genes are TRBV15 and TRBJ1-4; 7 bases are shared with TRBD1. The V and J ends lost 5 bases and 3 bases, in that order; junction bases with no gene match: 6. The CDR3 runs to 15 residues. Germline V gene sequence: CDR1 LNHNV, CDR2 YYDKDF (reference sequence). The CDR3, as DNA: TGTGCCACCAGCGGCTACAGGGGCCCTAATGAAAAACTGTTTTTT. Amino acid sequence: CATSGYRGPNEKLFF.

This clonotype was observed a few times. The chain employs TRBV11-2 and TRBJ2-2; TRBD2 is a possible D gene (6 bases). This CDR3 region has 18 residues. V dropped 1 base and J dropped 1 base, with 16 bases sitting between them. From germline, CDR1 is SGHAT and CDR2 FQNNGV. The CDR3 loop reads CASSLGGGTGLNTGELFF. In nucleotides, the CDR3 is TGTGCCAGCAGCTTAGGGGGTGGAACGGGACTGAACACCGGGGAGCTGTTTTTT.

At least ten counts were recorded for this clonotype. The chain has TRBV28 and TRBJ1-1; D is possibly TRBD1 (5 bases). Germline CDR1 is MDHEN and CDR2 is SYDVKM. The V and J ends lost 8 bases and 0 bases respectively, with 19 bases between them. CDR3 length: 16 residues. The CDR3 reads CASSVRGTPVNTEAFF. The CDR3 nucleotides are TGTGCCAGCTCCGTAAGGGGCACTCCAGTGAACACTGAAGCTTTCTTT.

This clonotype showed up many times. The CDR3 DNA reads as TGTGCCACCAGTGATGGACAGGACAACTATGGCTACACCTTC. Its translation: CATSDGQDNYGYTF. V usage is TRBV24-1 and J usage is TRBJ1-2, with 7 bases that match TRBD1. This CDR3 has 14 amino acids. Germline CDR1 reads KGHDR; CDR2 reads SFDVKD. V lost 3 bases to trimming and J lost 2 bases; unmatched junction nucleotides: 2.

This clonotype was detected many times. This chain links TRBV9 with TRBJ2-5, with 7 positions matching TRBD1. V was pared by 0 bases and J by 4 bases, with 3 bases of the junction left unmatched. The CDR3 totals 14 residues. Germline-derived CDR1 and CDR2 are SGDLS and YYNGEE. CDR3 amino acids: CASSVGGGAETQYF. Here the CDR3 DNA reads TGTGCCAGCAGCGTAGGAGGGGGCGCAGAGACCCAGTACTTC.

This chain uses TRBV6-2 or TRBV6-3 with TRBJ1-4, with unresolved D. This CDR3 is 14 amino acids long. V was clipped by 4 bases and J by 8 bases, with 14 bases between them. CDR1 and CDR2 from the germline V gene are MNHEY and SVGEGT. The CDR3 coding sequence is TGTGCCAGCAGTTGGATGGGTGTAGACGAAAAACTGTTTTTT. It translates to CASSWMGVDEKLFF.

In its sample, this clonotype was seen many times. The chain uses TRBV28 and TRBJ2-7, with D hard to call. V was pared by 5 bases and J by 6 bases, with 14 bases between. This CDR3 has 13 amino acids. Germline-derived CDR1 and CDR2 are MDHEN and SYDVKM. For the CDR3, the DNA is TGTGCCAGCAGTGGGTTTCTTCTTCGCGAGCAGTACTTC. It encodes CASSGFLLREQYF.